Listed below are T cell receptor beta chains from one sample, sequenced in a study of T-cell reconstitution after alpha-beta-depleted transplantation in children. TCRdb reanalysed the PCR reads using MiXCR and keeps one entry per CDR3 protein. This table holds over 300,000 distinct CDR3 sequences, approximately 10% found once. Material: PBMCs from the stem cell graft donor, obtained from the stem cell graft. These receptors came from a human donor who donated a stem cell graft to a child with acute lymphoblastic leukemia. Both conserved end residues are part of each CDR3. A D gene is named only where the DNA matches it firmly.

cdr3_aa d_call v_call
CASSSETSYEQYF - TRBV5-1
CASSSPGGLAGDEQYF TRBD2 TRBV7-9
CSASDSSTGRVSAAFF - TRBV20-1
CASRASAKGLAGSYEQYF TRBD2 TRBV5-5
CASSQSAREPPFF - TRBV14
CASSSGTSGTLTDTQYF TRBD2 TRBV7-9
CATSDSHLNTGELFF - TRBV24-1
CASSLPRNEQFF - TRBV7-9
CSARVSGSFHNEQFF TRBD2 TRBV20-1
CSASTRRSYNEQFF - TRBV20-1
CASSLALGQGRRETQYF TRBD1 TRBV12-3/TRBV12-4
CASSFDRRFQFF - TRBV5-1
CASSQDLGNEQYF - TRBV4-2
CSAGREMGGEETQYF - TRBV20-1
CASRLRRRRRNSPLHF - TRBV12-2
CASSSRSIGTDTQYF - TRBV28
CASSGTGETQYF TRBD1 TRBV7-2
CASSSSGTDANYGYTF - TRBV5-1
CATNSGDSDSPLHF - TRBV5-1
CASSFGGQPYNEQFF - TRBV5-1
CASSLALETSDYNEQFF - TRBV7-6
CATSDPNTGELFF - TRBV3-1
CAISDMTGANVLTF - TRBV10-3
CASSLAANQPQHF - TRBV7-9
CASGLASGQKVYGYTF - TRBV12-5
CASSLVGGAVGNIQYF - TRBV7-9
CASSAGGLAGREQFF TRBD2 TRBV9
CASSVGVGSYNEQFF - TRBV9
CASSLRGSNTGELFF - TRBV12-3/TRBV12-4
CASSLAEASPSSHEQYF - TRBV5-1
CASSHRTGTIGAYEQYF - TRBV4-3
CASKVKAPNYGYTF - TRBV28
CASSPGFANTGELFF - TRBV5-1
CASSQDRSYEQYF - TRBV4-3
CATSFRTANQPQHF - TRBV15
CASSQELLEGNEQFF - TRBV4-2
CASSPLRSGSSGANVLTF - TRBV5-6
CASSSGTGDSPLHF TRBD1 TRBV7-9
CSASVVQNYGYTF - TRBV20-1
CATKNLDSYEQFF - TRBV15
CASSLGSNYGYTF - TRBV12-3/TRBV12-4
CASSLAEDTQYF - TRBV7-6
CASSYAGGTRYNEQFF TRBD2 TRBV6-2/TRBV6-3
CASSPWDRRWNGYTF TRBD1 TRBV28
CASSPRAVGSTDTQYF - TRBV7-9
CASSPPIEDRGFTNYGHTF TRBD1 TRBV11-1
CASSLTSGSLNTGELFF TRBD2 TRBV27
CSARDLTGAIRSYEQYF - TRBV20-1
CASSPQGANYGYTF TRBD1 TRBV18
CASNPSTGGDEQYF TRBD1 TRBV27
CASSEDRGPDEQYF TRBD1 TRBV6-1
CASSGLAKLYEQYF TRBD2 TRBV28
CSIAQGRGTYEQYF - TRBV29-1
CSVASSGPFSEQFF TRBD2 TRBV29-1
CASSYGPANEQFF - TRBV6-2/TRBV6-3
CASRGTGAADTEAFF TRBD1 TRBV12-3/TRBV12-4